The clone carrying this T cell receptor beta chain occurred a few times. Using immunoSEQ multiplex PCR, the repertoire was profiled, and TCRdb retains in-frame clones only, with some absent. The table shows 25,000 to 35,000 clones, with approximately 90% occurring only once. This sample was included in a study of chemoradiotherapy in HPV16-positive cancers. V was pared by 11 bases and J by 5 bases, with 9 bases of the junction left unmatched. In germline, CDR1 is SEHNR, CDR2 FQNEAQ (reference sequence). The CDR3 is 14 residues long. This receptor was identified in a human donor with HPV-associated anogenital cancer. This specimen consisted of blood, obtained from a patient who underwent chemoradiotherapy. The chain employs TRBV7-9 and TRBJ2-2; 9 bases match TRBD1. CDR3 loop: CAGTGGAGTGELFF. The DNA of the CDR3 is TGTGCCGGCACAGGGGGCGCTGGGACCGGGGAGCTGTTTTTT.